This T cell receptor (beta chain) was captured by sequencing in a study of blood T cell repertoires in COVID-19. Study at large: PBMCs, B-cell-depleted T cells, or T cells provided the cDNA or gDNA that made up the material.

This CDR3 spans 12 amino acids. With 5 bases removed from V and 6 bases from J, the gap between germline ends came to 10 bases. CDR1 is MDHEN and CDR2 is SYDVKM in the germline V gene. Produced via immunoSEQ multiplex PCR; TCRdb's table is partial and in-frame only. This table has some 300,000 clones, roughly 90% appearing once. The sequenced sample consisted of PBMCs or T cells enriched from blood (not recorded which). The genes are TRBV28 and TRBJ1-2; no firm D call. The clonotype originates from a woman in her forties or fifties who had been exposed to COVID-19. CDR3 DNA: TGTGCCAGCAGTACTGTATCCGATGGCTACACCTTC. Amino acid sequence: CASSTVSDGYTF.